This T cell receptor (beta chain) was captured by sequencing in a study of Graves' ophthalmopathy and Graves' hyperthyroidism. RNA transcripts served as template for amplifying TCR beta CDR3 sequences. RT-PCR with HTBI primers came first, then second-round multiplex PCR. TCRdb re-called the multiplex PCR reads with MiXCR, one entry per CDR3 protein. Of just over 600,000 distinct CDR3 sequences detected, about a fifth appear once; the ten largest clones hold more than 5.5%. Hyperthyroidism in these 18- to 65-year-old patients was newly diagnosed, lasting under 2 months. Study conclusions and caveats: Thyroid clonotypes that were expanded above 0.001 frequency mostly also appeared in blood.

This clonotype was observed a handful of times. Its matching antigen is unknown. Germline values: CDR1 KGHSH, CDR2 LQKENI. This CDR3 has 16 residues. Unmatched junction bases numbered 9, after V lost 3 bases and J lost 6 bases. This clonotype originated in a woman younger than 30 with stable Graves' hyperthyroidism. Some clones in this sample may be carry-over from other donors' samples. J is TRBJ1-3 and V is TRBV18; TRBD1 matches at 9 bases. Sequenced material: peripheral blood. CDR3 in amino acids: CASSPWDRVASNTIYF. Written as DNA, the CDR3 is TGTGCCAGCTCACCCTGGGACAGGGTGGCCTCAAACACCATATATTTT.